Listed below are T cell receptor beta chains from one sample, sequenced in a study of blood T cells in healthy people across ages. TCRdb re-called the 5' RACE reads through MiXCR, storing one row per CDR3 protein. The top ten clones hold 7.9% of a sample with over a million distinct CDR3 sequences, 35% to 45% of them seen once. The sample consisted of blood. All receptors come from a woman between 18 and 29 years old in good health. Each CDR3 is given with its conserved first and last residue. Fields, in order: CDR3 DNA, CDR3 protein, clone size, D gene, J gene, V gene. A D gene is named only where the DNA matches it firmly. Where a row states a size, it is once, few, many or the class of an expanded clone; other rows omit it.

DNA: TGTGCCAGCAGGCGGACTAGCGGGAGGGATTACAATGAGCAGTTCTTC
CDR3: CASRRTSGRDYNEQFF
size: -
D: TRBD2
J: TRBJ2-1
V: TRBV12-3/TRBV12-4

DNA: TGTGCCAGCAGCGGCCCGAACACCGGGGAGCTGTTTTTT
CDR3: CASSGPNTGELFF
size: few
D: -
J: TRBJ2-2
V: TRBV9

DNA: TGTGCCAGCAGCGGGGGGGCCGCCACAGATACGCAGTATTTT
CDR3: CASSGGAATDTQYF
size: few
D: TRBD2
J: TRBJ2-3
V: TRBV6-2/TRBV6-3

DNA: TGCAGCGTTAAAGAGGGGGTCACTGAAGCTTTCTTT
CDR3: CSVKEGVTEAFF
size: -
D: -
J: TRBJ1-1
V: TRBV29-1

DNA: TGTGCCAGCAGCGCGACAGGCCTAACCTACGAGCAGTACTTC
CDR3: CASSATGLTYEQYF
size: -
D: -
J: TRBJ2-7
V: TRBV5-5

DNA: TGCGCCAGCAGGTTCACAGCGACAGATACGCAGTATTTT
CDR3: CASRFTATDTQYF
size: few
D: -
J: TRBJ2-3
V: TRBV5-1

DNA: TGCGCCAGCAGCCAAGTCCTTACAGGGGGTAATGGGGCCAACGTCCTGACTTTC
CDR3: CASSQVLTGGNGANVLTF
size: -
D: TRBD1
J: TRBJ2-6
V: TRBV4-1

DNA: TGTGCCAGCAGCTTGGGACTAGCGGCTTATCAAGCGACCCAGTACTTC
CDR3: CASSLGLAAYQATQYF
size: few
D: TRBD2
J: TRBJ2-5
V: TRBV5-6

DNA: TGTGCCAGCAGCGACCGACCGGGACAGGGAAACACTGAAGCTTTCTTT
CDR3: CASSDRPGQGNTEAFF
size: -
D: TRBD1
J: TRBJ1-1
V: TRBV7-9

DNA: TGCGCCAGCGGGACTAGCGGGACCTGGGCAGATACGCAGTATTTT
CDR3: CASGTSGTWADTQYF
size: -
D: TRBD2
J: TRBJ2-3
V: TRBV7-2

DNA: TGTGCCAGCTCTCCCCAGGGGGGGCCGATCAATGAGCAGTTCTTC
CDR3: CASSPQGGPINEQFF
size: once
D: -
J: TRBJ2-1
V: TRBV18

DNA: TGTGCCCGCAGCTTCGGCGCAGGGGGTTTGAGATCTGGGGCCAACGTCCTGACTTTC
CDR3: CARSFGAGGLRSGANVLTF
size: -
D: TRBD1
J: TRBJ2-6
V: TRBV7-6

DNA: TGTGCCAGCAGTTCCGGACAGACTCGGGTTGGAGGGGCCGACGTCCTGACTTTC
CDR3: CASSSGQTRVGGADVLTF
size: -
D: -
J: TRBJ2-6
V: TRBV28

DNA: TGCGCCAGCAGCTTCCAAGCGGAGTACAATGAGCAGTACTTC
CDR3: CASSFQAEYNEQYF
size: -
D: -
J: TRBJ2-7
V: TRBV5-1

DNA: TGTGCCAGCAGCTCCCGGGGGGGGGCACTAATGGGGGGCTACACCTTC
CDR3: CASSSRGGALMGGYTF
size: -
D: -
J: TRBJ1-2
V: TRBV7-2

DNA: TGCGCCAGCAGCGGTTATGAAAAACTGTTTTTT
CDR3: CASSGYEKLFF
size: -
D: -
J: TRBJ1-4
V: TRBV4-1

DNA: TGCAGTGCTTCCGGGACGGAGCACTACGAGCAGTACTTC
CDR3: CSASGTEHYEQYF
size: -
D: -
J: TRBJ2-7
V: TRBV20-1

DNA: TGTGCCAGCAGCCCTGATTCCGGGACCAAAAACATTCAGTACTTC
CDR3: CASSPDSGTKNIQYF
size: -
D: -
J: TRBJ2-4
V: TRBV7-2

DNA: TGTGCCAGCAGGACGACTAGCGGGGGGGGACCACAAGAGACCCAGTACTTC
CDR3: CASRTTSGGGPQETQYF
size: -
D: TRBD2
J: TRBJ2-5
V: TRBV6-1